This TCR beta chain was obtained from a study of cytomegalovirus exposure and HLA in healthy donors. Study-wide context: Unique TCRs numbering 75 million to 95 million, obtained from HLA-typed donors, made up an early data release.

CDR1 SGHRS and CDR2 YFSETQ come from the germline V gene. Trimming shortened V by 3 bases and J by 3 bases, and 16 bases separated the two germline ends. The CDR3 runs 15 residues. The study's findings and limits: Later analysis identified several of the most significant clusters that appeared linked to common viral pathogens. The likely origin of a cluster of highly shared sequence variants was a sequencing artifact.

Worth noting for this clone: Its antigen remains unknown.

The PCR contained 60 Vbeta and 13 Jbeta primers. Sequenced by immunoSEQ multiplex PCR; TCRdb stores in-frame clones only, minus some. The top ten clones hold about 13% of a sample with 150,000 to 180,000 clones, about 80% of them seen once. The chain uses TRBV5-1 and TRBJ2-7; D is undetermined. Sequencing was performed on PBMCs. This clonotype was obtained from a man younger than 45 in good health and CMV-seropositive. The CDR3 loop reads CASSSDSNPDYEQYF. The DNA of the CDR3 is TGCGCCAGCAGCTCTGATTCTAACCCCGACTACGAGCAGTACTTC.